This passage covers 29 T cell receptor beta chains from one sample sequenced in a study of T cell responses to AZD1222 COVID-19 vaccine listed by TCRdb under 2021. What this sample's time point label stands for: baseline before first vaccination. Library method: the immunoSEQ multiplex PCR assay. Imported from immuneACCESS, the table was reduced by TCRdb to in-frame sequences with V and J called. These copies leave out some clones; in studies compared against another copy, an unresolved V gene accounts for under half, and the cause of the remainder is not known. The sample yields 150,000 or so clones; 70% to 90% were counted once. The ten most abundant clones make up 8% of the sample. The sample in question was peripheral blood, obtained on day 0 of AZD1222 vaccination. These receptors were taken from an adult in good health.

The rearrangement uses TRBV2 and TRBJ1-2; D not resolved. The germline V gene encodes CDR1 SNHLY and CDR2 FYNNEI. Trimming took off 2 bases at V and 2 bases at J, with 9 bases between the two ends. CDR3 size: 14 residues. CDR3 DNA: TGTGCCAGCAGTGAACCACCCAGGAACTATGGCTACACCTTC. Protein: CASSEPPRNYGYTF.

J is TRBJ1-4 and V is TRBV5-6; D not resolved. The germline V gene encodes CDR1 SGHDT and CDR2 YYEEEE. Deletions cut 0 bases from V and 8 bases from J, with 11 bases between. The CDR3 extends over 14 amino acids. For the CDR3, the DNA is TGTGCCAGCAGCTTGGGAGTGACCCTGGAAAAACTGTTTTTT. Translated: CASSLGVTLEKLFF.

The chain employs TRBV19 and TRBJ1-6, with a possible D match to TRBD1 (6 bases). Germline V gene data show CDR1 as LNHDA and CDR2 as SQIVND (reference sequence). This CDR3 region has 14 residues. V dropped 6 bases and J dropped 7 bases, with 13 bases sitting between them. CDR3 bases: TGTGCCAGTAGCAAGACAGGTCTGAATTCACCCCTCCACTTT. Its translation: CASSKTGLNSPLHF. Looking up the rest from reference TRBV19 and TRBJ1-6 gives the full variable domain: DGGITQSPKYLFRKEGQNVTLSCEQNLNHDAMYWYRQDPGQGLRLIYYSQIVNDFQKGDIAEGYSVSREKKESFPLTVTSAQKNPTAFYLCASSKTGLNSPLHFGNGTRLTVT.

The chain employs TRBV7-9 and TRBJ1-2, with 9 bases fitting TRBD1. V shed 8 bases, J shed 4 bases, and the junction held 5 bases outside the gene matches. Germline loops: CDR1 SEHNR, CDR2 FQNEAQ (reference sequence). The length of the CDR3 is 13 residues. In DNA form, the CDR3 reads TGTGCCAGCGGGGGACAGGGACCCTATGGCTACACCTTC. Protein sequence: CASGGQGPYGYTF.

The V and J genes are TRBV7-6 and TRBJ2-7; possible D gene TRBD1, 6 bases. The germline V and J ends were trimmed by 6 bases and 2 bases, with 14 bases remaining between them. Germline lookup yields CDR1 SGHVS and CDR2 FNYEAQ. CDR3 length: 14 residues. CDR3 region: CASSPSGVTYEQYF. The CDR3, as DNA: TGTGCCAGCAGTCCCTCAGGGGTAACCTACGAGCAGTACTTC.

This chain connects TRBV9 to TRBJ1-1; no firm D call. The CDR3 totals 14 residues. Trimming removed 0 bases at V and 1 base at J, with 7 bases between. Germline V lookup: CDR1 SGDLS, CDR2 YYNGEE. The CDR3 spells CASSVEGANTEAFF. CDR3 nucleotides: TGTGCCAGCAGCGTAGAGGGAGCGAACACTGAAGCTTTCTTT.

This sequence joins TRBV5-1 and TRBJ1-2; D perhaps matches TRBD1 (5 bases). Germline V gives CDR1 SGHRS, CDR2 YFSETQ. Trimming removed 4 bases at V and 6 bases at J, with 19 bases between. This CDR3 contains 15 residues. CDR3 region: CASSLPGLGKNGYTF. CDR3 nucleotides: TGCGCCAGCAGCCTGCCGGGACTGGGCAAGAATGGCTACACCTTC.

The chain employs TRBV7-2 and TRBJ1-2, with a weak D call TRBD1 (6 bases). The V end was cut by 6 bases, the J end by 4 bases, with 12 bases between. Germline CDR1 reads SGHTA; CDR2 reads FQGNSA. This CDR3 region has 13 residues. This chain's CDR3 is CASSTGTSYGYTF. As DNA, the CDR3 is TGTGCCAGCAGTACAGGGACCTCCTATGGCTACACCTTC.

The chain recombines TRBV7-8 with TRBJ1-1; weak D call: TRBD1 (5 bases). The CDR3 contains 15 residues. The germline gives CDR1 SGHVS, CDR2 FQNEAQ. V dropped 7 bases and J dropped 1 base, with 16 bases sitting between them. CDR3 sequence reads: CASNQYPTGNTEAFF. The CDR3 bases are TGTGCCAGCAACCAGTACCCCACAGGGAACACTGAAGCTTTCTTT.

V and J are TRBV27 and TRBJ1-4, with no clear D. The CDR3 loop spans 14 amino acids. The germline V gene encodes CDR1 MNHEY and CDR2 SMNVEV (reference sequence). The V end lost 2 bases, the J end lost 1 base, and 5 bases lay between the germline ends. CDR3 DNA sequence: TGTGCCAGCAGTTTACGAATAACTAATGAAAAACTGTTTTTT. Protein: CASSLRITNEKLFF.

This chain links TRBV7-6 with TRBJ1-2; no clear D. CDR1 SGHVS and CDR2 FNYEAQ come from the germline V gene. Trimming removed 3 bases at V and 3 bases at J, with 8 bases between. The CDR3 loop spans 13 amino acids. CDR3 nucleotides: TGTGCCAGCAGCTTTAGCGGGGACTATGGCTACACCTTC. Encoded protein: CASSFSGDYGYTF.

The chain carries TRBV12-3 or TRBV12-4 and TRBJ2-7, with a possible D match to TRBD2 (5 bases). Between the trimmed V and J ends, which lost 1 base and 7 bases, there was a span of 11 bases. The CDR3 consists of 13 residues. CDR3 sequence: CASSLGFGVEQYF. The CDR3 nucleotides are TGTGCCAGCAGTTTAGGTTTCGGGGTGGAGCAGTACTTC.

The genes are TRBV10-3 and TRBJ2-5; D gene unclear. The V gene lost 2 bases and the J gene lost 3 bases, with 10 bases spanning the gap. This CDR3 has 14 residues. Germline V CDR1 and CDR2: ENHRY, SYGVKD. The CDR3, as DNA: TGTGCCATCAGTGAGAGGACCGTGGAAGAGACCCAGTACTTC. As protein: CAISERTVEETQYF.

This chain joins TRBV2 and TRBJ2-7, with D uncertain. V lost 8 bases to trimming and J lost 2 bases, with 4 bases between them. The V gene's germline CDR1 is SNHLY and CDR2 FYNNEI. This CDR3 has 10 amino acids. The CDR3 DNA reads TGTGCCAGCTCGGCCTACGAGCAGTACTTC. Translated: CASSAYEQYF. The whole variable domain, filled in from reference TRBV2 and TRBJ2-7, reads EPEVTQTPSHQVTQMGQEVILRCVPISNHLYFYWYRQILGQKVEFLVSFYNNEISEKSEIFDDQFSVERPDGSNFTLKIRSTKLEDSAMYFCASSAYEQYFGPGTRLTVT.

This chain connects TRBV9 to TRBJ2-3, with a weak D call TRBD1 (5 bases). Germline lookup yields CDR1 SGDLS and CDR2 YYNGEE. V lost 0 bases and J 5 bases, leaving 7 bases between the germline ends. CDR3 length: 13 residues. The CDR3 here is CASSVEGVDTQYF. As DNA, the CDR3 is TGTGCCAGCAGCGTAGAAGGGGTAGATACGCAGTATTTT.

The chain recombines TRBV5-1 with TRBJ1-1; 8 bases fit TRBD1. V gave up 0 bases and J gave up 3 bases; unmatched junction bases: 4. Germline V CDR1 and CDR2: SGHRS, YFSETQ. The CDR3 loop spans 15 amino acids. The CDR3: CASSLEQGVYTEAFF. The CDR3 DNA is TGCGCCAGCAGCTTGGAACAGGGGGTTTACACTGAAGCTTTCTTT.

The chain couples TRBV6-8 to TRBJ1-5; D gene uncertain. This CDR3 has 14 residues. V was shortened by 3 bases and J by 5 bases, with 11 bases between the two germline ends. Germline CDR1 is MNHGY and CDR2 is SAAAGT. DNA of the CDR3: TGTGCCAGCAGTTATCCCGGGGTCCATCAGCCCCAGCATTTT. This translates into CASSYPGVHQPQHF.

The CDR3 reads CASSDSRGIIYEQYF. CDR3 nucleotide sequence: TGTGCCAGTAGTGATTCCAGGGGAATAATCTACGAGCAGTACTTC. This chain links TRBV19 with TRBJ2-7, with D maybe TRBD1 (6 bases). The CDR3 length is 15 residues. From germline, CDR1 is LNHDA and CDR2 SQIVND (reference sequence). With 5 bases removed from V and 3 bases from J, the gap between germline ends came to 17 bases.

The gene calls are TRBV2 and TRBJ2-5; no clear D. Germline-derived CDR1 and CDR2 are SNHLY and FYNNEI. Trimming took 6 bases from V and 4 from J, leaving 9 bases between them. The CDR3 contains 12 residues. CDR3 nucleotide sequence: TGTGCCAGCAGACCCCTAGGAGAGACCCAGTACTTC. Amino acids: CASRPLGETQYF.

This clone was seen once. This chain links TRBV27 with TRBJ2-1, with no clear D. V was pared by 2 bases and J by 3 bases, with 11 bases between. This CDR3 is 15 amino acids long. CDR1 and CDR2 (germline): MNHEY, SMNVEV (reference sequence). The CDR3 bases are TGTGCCAGCAGTTTACTTGCGTCCCTCTACAATGAGCAGTTCTTC. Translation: CASSLLASLYNEQFF.

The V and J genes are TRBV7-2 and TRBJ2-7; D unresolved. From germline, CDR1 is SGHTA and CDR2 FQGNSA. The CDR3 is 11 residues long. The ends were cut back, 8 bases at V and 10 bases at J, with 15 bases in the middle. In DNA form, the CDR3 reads TGTGCCAGCGACCAGGTAGGGCGTCAGTACTTC. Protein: CASDQVGRQYF. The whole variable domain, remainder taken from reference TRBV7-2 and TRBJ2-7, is GAGVSQSPSNKVTEKGKDVELRCDPISGHTALYWYRQSLGQGLEFLIYFQGNSAPDKSGLPSDRFSAERTGGSVSTLTIQRTQQEDSAVYLCASDQVGRQYFGPGTRLTVT.

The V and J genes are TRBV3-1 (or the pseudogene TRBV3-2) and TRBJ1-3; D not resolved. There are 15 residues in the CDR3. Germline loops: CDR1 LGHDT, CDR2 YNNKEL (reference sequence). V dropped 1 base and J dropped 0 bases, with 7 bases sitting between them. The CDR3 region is CASSQGRISGNTIYF. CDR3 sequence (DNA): TGTGCCAGCAGCCAAGGTCGGATCTCTGGAAACACCATATATTTT.

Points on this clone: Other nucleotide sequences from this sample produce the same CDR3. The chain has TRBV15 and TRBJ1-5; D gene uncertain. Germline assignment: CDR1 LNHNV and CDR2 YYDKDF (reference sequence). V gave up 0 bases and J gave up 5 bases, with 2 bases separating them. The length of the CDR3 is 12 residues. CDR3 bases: TGTGCCACCAGCAGAGACGATCAGCCCCAGCATTTT. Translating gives CATSRDDQPQHF.

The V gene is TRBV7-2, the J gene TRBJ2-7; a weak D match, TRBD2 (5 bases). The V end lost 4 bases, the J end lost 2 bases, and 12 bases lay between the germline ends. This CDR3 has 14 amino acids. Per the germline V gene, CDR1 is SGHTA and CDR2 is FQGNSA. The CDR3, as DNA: TGTGCCAGCAGCTCCCGGACGGGAACCTACGAGCAGTACTTC. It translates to CASSSRTGTYEQYF.

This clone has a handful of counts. The CDR3 nucleotides read TGTGCCAGCAGTGCGGGGGGACGACTAGCGGGATACGAGCAGTACTTC. It specifies CASSAGGRLAGYEQYF. The rearrangement uses TRBV6-1 and TRBJ2-7; 11 positions agree with TRBD2. The junction had 9 bases not matched to a gene; V was cut back by 4 bases and J by 4 bases. From germline, CDR1 is MNHNS and CDR2 SASEGT. This CDR3 spans 16 amino acids.

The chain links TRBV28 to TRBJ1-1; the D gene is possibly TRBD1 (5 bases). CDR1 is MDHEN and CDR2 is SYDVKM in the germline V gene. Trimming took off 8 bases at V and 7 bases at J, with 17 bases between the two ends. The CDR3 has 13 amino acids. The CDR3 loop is CASGRGARDEAFF. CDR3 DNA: TGTGCCAGCGGTCGTGGGGCCCGGGATGAAGCTTTCTTT.

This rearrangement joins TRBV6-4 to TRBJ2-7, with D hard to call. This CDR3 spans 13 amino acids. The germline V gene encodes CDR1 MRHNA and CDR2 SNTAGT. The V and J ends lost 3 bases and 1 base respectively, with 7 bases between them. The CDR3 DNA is TGTGCCAGCAGTGATCATAGGTCCTACGAGCAGTACTTC. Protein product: CASSDHRSYEQYF.

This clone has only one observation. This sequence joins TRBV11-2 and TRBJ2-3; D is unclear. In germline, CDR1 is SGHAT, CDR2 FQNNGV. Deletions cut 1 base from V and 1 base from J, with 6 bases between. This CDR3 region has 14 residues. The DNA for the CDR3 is TGTGCCAGCAGCTTAGGAGGAGGCACAGATACGCAGTATTTT. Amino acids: CASSLGGGTDTQYF.

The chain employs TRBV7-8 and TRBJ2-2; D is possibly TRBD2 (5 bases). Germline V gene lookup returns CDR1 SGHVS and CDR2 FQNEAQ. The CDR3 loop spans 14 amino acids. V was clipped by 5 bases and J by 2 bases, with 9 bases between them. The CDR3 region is CASSPRANTGELFF. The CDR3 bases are TGTGCCAGCAGCCCGAGGGCCAACACCGGGGAGCTGTTTTTT.